Each of the 15 T cell receptor beta chains below was sequenced from the same sample in a study of blood T cell repertoires in COVID-19. TCRdb keeps only in-frame clones here, not all; method: immunoSEQ multiplex PCR. The sample consists of tens of thousands of clones, approximately 90% of them appearing once. The sequenced material came from peripheral blood. The receptor set was obtained from a human donor in a cohort sampled during active COVID-19.

The chain recombines TRBV5-1 with TRBJ2-2, with a weak D call TRBD1 (6 bases). V shed 1 base and J shed 4 bases, with 11 bases lying between them. CDR1 is SGHRS and CDR2 is YFSETQ in the germline V gene. The CDR3 loop spans 15 amino acids. The CDR3 protein is CASSLRGGGTGELFF. Here the CDR3 DNA reads TGCGCCAGCAGCTTGCGAGGGGGTGGCACCGGGGAGCTGTTTTTT.

The chain joins TRBV6-2 or TRBV6-3 to TRBJ2-6; TRBD2 is a possible D gene (7 bases). The ends were cut back, 6 bases at V and 4 bases at J, with 16 bases in the middle. CDR1 MNHEY and CDR2 SVGEGT come from the germline V gene. The CDR3 runs to 16 residues. The CDR3 nucleotides read TGTGCCAGCAGCAAGGGAGGGGGGCTCGGGGCCAACGTCCTGACTTTC. This gives the protein CASSKGGGLGANVLTF.

The chain combines TRBV3-1 (or the pseudogene TRBV3-2) with TRBJ2-1, with a possible D match to TRBD2 (6 bases). V was cut by 4 bases and J by 4 bases, with 14 bases left in between. Germline V lookup: CDR1 LGHDT, CDR2 YNNKEL (reference sequence). The CDR3 extends over 15 amino acids. CDR3 DNA: TGTGCCAGCAGCCGTACAACTAGCCAGTACAATGAGCAGTTCTTC. It translates to CASSRTTSQYNEQFF.

The CDR3 is CASSFINSYGYTF. CDR3 DNA: TGTGCCAGCAGTTTTATCAACAGCTATGGCTACACCTTC. The rearrangement joins TRBV7-9 to TRBJ1-2; no firm D call. CDR3 size: 13 residues. V was clipped by 6 bases and J by 4 bases, with 12 bases between them. The germline CDR1 and CDR2 sequences are SEHNR and FQNEAQ (reference sequence).

V and J are TRBV11-2 and TRBJ2-5; the match to TRBD1 covers 7 bases. V lost 1 base to trimming and J lost 4 bases; unmatched junction nucleotides: 3. The CDR3 length is 14 residues. Germline CDR1 and CDR2: SGHAT and FQNNGV. The CDR3 loop is CASSLVGTVETQYF. The CDR3 DNA reads TGTGCCAGCAGCTTAGTTGGGACAGTAGAGACCCAGTACTTC.

The chain carries TRBV5-1 and TRBJ2-7, with TRBD2 matching over 9 bases. Germline V gene sequence: CDR1 SGHRS, CDR2 YFSETQ. CDR3 size: 14 residues. After removal of 1 base from V and 4 bases from J, the junction contained 3 bases not matched to a gene. The CDR3 nucleotides read TGCGCCAGCAGCTTGTCGCGGGGGGGTTACGAGCAGTACTTC. It codes for CASSLSRGGYEQYF. Supplemented by reference TRBV5-1 and TRBJ2-7, the full variable domain reads KAGVTQTPRYLIKTRGQQVTLSCSPISGHRSVSWYQQTPGQGLQFLFEYFSETQRNKGNFPGRFSGRQFSNSRSEMNVSTLELGDSALYLCASSLSRGGYEQYFGPGTRLTVT.

This chain uses TRBV7-8 with TRBJ1-1, with 8 bases aligning to TRBD1. CDR1 SGHVS and CDR2 FQNEAQ come from the germline V gene. There are 15 residues in the CDR3. J was trimmed by 2 bases and V by 2 bases; bases with no gene match: 4. CDR3 sequence: CASSLSDRGNTEAFF. The CDR3 DNA follows: TGTGCCAGCAGCTTATCAGACAGGGGAAACACTGAAGCTTTCTTT.

The V call is TRBV7-8, the J call TRBJ2-7, with 8 bases matching TRBD1. The CDR3 loop spans 14 amino acids. Germline lookup yields CDR1 SGHVS and CDR2 FQNEAQ. With 5 bases clipped from V and 4 bases from J, the junction kept 7 bases outside the gene matches. The CDR3 sequence is CASSLLRDRYEQYF. The CDR3 nucleotides read TGTGCCAGCAGCCTTCTCCGGGACAGGTACGAGCAGTACTTC.

This chain links TRBV12-1 with TRBJ1-5; TRBD1, as called in the table, went unchecked against the DNA. TRBV12-1 has pseudogene status. This CDR3 region has 17 residues. The DNA for the CDR3 is TGTGCCAGCAGCTCCCCGACAGTCACTCTTAGCAATCAGCCCCAGCATTTT. Its translation is CASSSPTVTLSNQPQHF.

The J gene is TRBJ1-2, the V gene TRBV5-8, with D hard to call. The V end lost 1 base, the J end lost 5 bases, and 6 bases lay between the germline ends. In germline, CDR1 is SGHTS, CDR2 YDEGEE. The CDR3 runs 12 residues. CDR3 amino acids: CASSLNIYGYTF. CDR3 DNA: TGTGCCAGCAGCTTGAACATTTATGGCTACACCTTC.

V is TRBV28 and J is TRBJ1-5; 12 bases match TRBD1. V lost 4 bases to trimming and J lost 5 bases; unmatched junction nucleotides: 15. Germline CDR1 MDHEN, CDR2 SYDVKM. This CDR3 spans 19 amino acids. CDR3 bases: TGTGCCAGCAGTTCGCCGGGACAGGGGGCTAGAATGGAGGATCAGCCCCAGCATTTT. Protein sequence: CASSSPGQGARMEDQPQHF.

The rearrangement links TRBV29-1 to TRBJ2-2, with TRBD1 matching 7 bases. V dropped 6 bases and J dropped 4; count of bases not matched to a gene: 2. The CDR3 is made up of 12 amino acids. CDR1 SQVTM and CDR2 ANQGSEA come from the germline V gene. CDR3 sequence (DNA): TGCAGCGTCCCAGGGGGCACCGGGGAGCTGTTTTTT. Translated, it gives CSVPGGTGELFF.

The chain joins TRBV9 to TRBJ2-5, with TRBD1 matching over 9 bases. Trimming at V came to 0 bases and at J to 5 bases, leaving 5 bases not matched to a gene. Per the germline V gene, CDR1 is SGDLS and CDR2 is YYNGEE. The CDR3 consists of 15 residues. This CDR3 reads CASSVGGQGTETQYF. In DNA, the CDR3 is TGTGCCAGCAGCGTAGGGGGACAGGGCACCGAGACCCAGTACTTC. Variable domain in full (rest from reference TRBV9 and TRBJ2-5): DSGVTQTPKHLITATGQRVTLRCSPRSGDLSVYWYQQSLDQGLQFLIQYYNGEERAKGNILERFSAQQFPDLHSELNLSSLELGDSALYFCASSVGGQGTETQYFGPGTRLLVL.

The chain couples TRBV7-9 to TRBJ1-2; TRBD1 matches 10 bases. The trim removed 1 base at V and 7 bases at J, leaving 18 bases unmatched. Germline CDR1 and CDR2: SEHNR and FQNEAQ (reference sequence). This CDR3 is built from 19 residues. For the CDR3, the DNA is TGTGCCAGCAGCTTAGATTTTCGTCCCATCAGACAGGGGGCGATTGGCTACACCTTC. It yields the protein CASSLDFRPIRQGAIGYTF.

This chain joins TRBV5-5 and TRBJ1-2; 11 positions match TRBD1. CDR1 and CDR2 from the germline V gene are SGHKS and YYEKEE (reference sequence). J gave up 4 bases and V 4 bases, and 6 bases lay outside the gene matches. This CDR3 is built from 15 residues. The CDR3 nucleotides are TGTGCCAGCAGCCCGGGACAGGGGGTCGGCTATGGCTACACCTTC. Translation gives CASSPGQGVGYGYTF.